This is a list of T cell receptor beta chains from one sample in a study of T cell responses to AZD1222 COVID-19 vaccine. The data were produced by immunoSEQ multiplex PCR, yet TCRdb's version contains in-frame clones alone and is incomplete. The table has roughly 190,000 clones, approximately 90% seen once; the top ten hold 3% to 3.5%. The source material was peripheral blood, sampled 28 days after the second AZD1222 dose. These receptors came from an adult who received the AZD1222 COVID-19 vaccine. The CDR3 runs from the conserved cysteine through the conserved F or W.

j_call v_call cdr3_length cdr3_aa
TRBJ1-5 TRBV28 14 CASSPGGGNQPQHF
TRBJ1-6 TRBV29-1 14 CSVGIGPPGSPLHF
TRBJ2-3 TRBV6-5 13 CASSRDPQDTQYF
TRBJ1-3 TRBV3-1/TRBV3-2 15 CASSQVLGYGNTIYF
TRBJ1-6 TRBV19 12 CASSYLNSPLHF
TRBJ2-4 TRBV7-8 15 CASSGAREGKNIQYF
TRBJ1-5 TRBV4-1 18 CASSQDLWGGDSNQPQHF
TRBJ1-3 TRBV5-1 13 CASSTQGGNTIYF
TRBJ1-5 TRBV2 16 CASSEQAGGRNQPQHF
TRBJ1-5 TRBV18 15 CASSPYMDGNQPQHF
TRBJ2-7 TRBV5-1 16 CASSPSGAGGSPEQYF
TRBJ2-4 TRBV11-3 20 CASSTDGRRLAGKSRNIQYF
TRBJ1-2 TRBV4-2 15 CASSPRTAANYGYTF
TRBJ2-7 TRBV19 14 CASSLRDRVYEQYF
TRBJ1-1 TRBV5-1 18 CASSSDPPGQGAGTEAFF
TRBJ2-1 TRBV3-1/TRBV3-2 16 CASSQGAGKRYNEQFF
TRBJ2-7 TRBV12-5 15 CASGSLDRVTYEQYF
TRBJ2-1 TRBV29-1 14 CSVYSGSSYNEQFF
TRBJ2-5 TRBV5-1 14 CASSLVGRQETQYF
TRBJ2-1 TRBV5-1 16 CASSRGSGSSYNEQFF
TRBJ1-1 TRBV10-3 14 CAISDREVNTEAFF
TRBJ2-7 TRBV9 16 CASSVRTSGSVDEQYF
TRBJ1-3 TRBV2 16 CASSLRQADSGNTIYF
TRBJ1-3 TRBV2 13 CASSEAAGNTIYF
TRBJ1-2 TRBV28 14 CASSLSAGAYGYTF
TRBJ1-4 TRBV28 15 CASHRGSTTNEKLFF
TRBJ2-7 TRBV19 14 CASSIAGTDYEQYF
TRBJ2-2 TRBV28 15 CASSSYRVGPGELFF
TRBJ1-1 TRBV19 13 CASSIWGSGEAFF
TRBJ2-7 TRBV7-2 16 CASSAPPGTSGYEQYF
TRBJ1-3 TRBV5-5 15 CASSLGSGSGNTIYF
TRBJ2-7 TRBV5-1 15 CASSSLAGPTYEQYF
TRBJ1-6 TRBV9 13 CASTAGWNSPLHF
TRBJ2-2 TRBV18 16 CASSPMGQGNTGELFF
TRBJ2-5 TRBV5-4 13 CASSLEYQETQYF
TRBJ1-5 TRBV7-8 13 CASSSRPLQPQHF
TRBJ1-3 TRBV28 16 CASSFPLGLPGNTIYF
TRBJ2-1 TRBV28 13 CASSPDSSNEQFF
TRBJ1-3 TRBV4-1 16 CASSQDPGSSGNTIYF
TRBJ1-6 TRBV27 16 CASSPNPGQRTSPLHF
TRBJ1-6 TRBV10-2 16 CASSDWGSSYNSPLHF
TRBJ2-7 TRBV9 17 CASSVGASSGRHYEQYF